This TCR beta chain was sequenced in a study of cytomegalovirus exposure and HLA in healthy donors. Researchers ran the PCR with 60 Vbeta and 13 Jbeta primers. Sequencing used immunoSEQ multiplex PCR; TCRdb keeps in-frame clones, though not all of them. The repertoire holds under 200,000 clones, roughly 80% seen once, with around 2.5% in the top ten. With V trimmed by 5 bases and J by 7 bases, 8 bases remained unmatched. The CDR3 contains 15 residues. Germline-derived CDR1 and CDR2 are SGHTA and FQGNSA. The receptor's source is a man in his 60s in good health and CMV-seronegative. The chain links TRBV7-2 to TRBJ1-6; TRBD1 matches at 7 bases. Sequenced input: PBMCs. As DNA, the CDR3 is TGTGCCAGCAGCATCAGACAGGGAGCCAATTCACCCCTCCACTTT. Protein sequence: CASSIRQGANSPLHF.